This TCR beta chain emerged from a study of CD8 T cells in Susac syndrome. As for the study in general: The sequenced Susac syndrome patients included more than five who had clinically active disease and roughly eight who were in remission.

Comment on this clonotype: What it recognizes is unknown.

Points from the study as a whole: Clonal expansion did not appear in Susac syndrome CD4+ T cell repertoires.

Random hexamers were used to reverse transcribe roughly 0.5 to 1 ug of RNA. An immunoSEQ multiplex PCR generated amplified TCR beta CDR3 products spanning 54 Vbeta and 13 Jbeta. A single record per CDR3 protein comes from TCRdb applying MiXCR to the immunoSEQ multiplex PCR reads. The data hold 160,000 or so distinct CDR3 sequences, with roughly 95% observed a single time. Peripheral blood CD8+ and CD4+ T cells were profiled by TCR beta sequencing. Germline CDR1 is LGHNT and CDR2 is FRNRAP. Between the trimmed V and J ends, which lost 4 bases and 4 bases, there was a span of 22 bases. The CDR3 consists of 17 residues.

This rearrangement joins TRBV12-5 to TRBJ1-2; weak D call: TRBD1 (5 bases). The sequence was collected from a human donor with Susac syndrome. Sequencing used CD4+ T cells from PBMCs. The chain's CDR3 is CASGSPREPRTLYGYTF. As DNA, the CDR3 is TGTGCTAGTGGTTCCCCCAGGGAGCCCCGTACTCTCTATGGCTACACCTTC.